This paragraph reports one TCR beta chain. The source of the sample is a study of OX40 agonist ivuxolimab in advanced cancers. Germline CDR1 and CDR2: MNHNY and SVGAGI (reference sequence). V was trimmed by 4 bases and J by 0 bases, leaving 10 bases between them. This CDR3 spans 15 amino acids. The table came from immunoSEQ multiplex PCR; TCRdb's copy has only in-frame clones and leaves some out. Of about 70,000 clones in the sample, around 90% are singletons; the top ten hold around 2.9%. This chain uses TRBV6-6 with TRBJ2-1, with D perhaps TRBD1 (5 bases). This receptor was obtained from an adult with an advanced solid tumor such as melanoma, head and neck, liver or kidney cancer. Sequenced material: CD4+ or CD8+ T cells sorted from blood, taken in a trial of the OX40 agonist ivuxolimab. In DNA, the CDR3 is TGTGCCAGCAGTTCGACAGAATCCTCCTACAATGAGCAGTTCTTC. Translated: CASSSTESSYNEQFF.